One sample yielded the 23 T cell receptor beta chains listed below, sequenced in a study of blood T cell repertoires in COVID-19. Method: immunoSEQ multiplex PCR; TCRdb's copy keeps in-frame clones and lacks some. The table shows approximately 120,000 clones, with around 89% occurring only once. Input material: peripheral blood. The receptors derive from a human donor in a cohort sampled during active COVID-19.

The CDR3 is CATSRIGLAGPASPDTQYF. CDR3 nucleotides: TGTGCCACCAGCAGAATAGGACTAGCGGGACCTGCGAGCCCAGATACGCAGTATTTT. The chain is built from TRBV15 and TRBJ2-3, with TRBD2 matching 12 bases. The CDR3 runs 19 residues. V was pared by 2 bases and J by 4 bases, with 13 bases of the junction left unmatched. Germline V gene sequence: CDR1 LNHNV, CDR2 YYDKDF (reference sequence).

The J gene is TRBJ1-1, the V gene TRBV23-1, with a weak D call TRBD1 (6 bases). TRBV23-1 is labeled an ORF, and its function is uncertain. This CDR3 is 13 amino acids long. Trimming left V 10 bases short and J 1 base short, with 13 bases between. CDR3 sequence: CATARGGNTEAFF. As DNA, the CDR3 is TGCGCCACCGCAAGAGGGGGGAACACTGAAGCTTTCTTT.

The V call is TRBV9, the J call TRBJ2-7, with 11 nucleotides matching TRBD2. The CDR3 has 15 amino acids. CDR1 and CDR2 (germline): SGDLS, YYNGEE. With V trimmed by 3 bases and J by 3 bases, 5 bases remained unmatched. The CDR3 is CASSARLAGNYEQYF. CDR3 nucleotide sequence: TGTGCCAGCAGCGCCCGACTAGCGGGGAACTACGAGCAGTACTTC.

This clone was observed a single time. This CDR3 is CASSLAGQVGDTQYF. The CDR3 DNA follows: TGCGCCAGCAGCTTGGCGGGACAGGTAGGAGATACGCAGTATTTT. The rearrangement links TRBV5-1 to TRBJ2-3; the match to TRBD1 covers 8 bases. This CDR3 region has 15 residues. Germline CDR1 and CDR2: SGHRS and YFSETQ. V lost 0 bases to trimming and J lost 5 bases; unmatched junction nucleotides: 5. Combining the CDR3 with reference TRBV5-1 and TRBJ2-3 gives the whole variable domain KAGVTQTPRYLIKTRGQQVTLSCSPISGHRSVSWYQQTPGQGLQFLFEYFSETQRNKGNFPGRFSGRQFSNSRSEMNVSTLELGDSALYLCASSLAGQVGDTQYFGPGTRLTVL.

DNA for the CDR3: TGCGCCAGCAGCTCAACCGCAGGGTCCCACGAGCAGTACTTC. Its protein is CASSSTAGSHEQYF. The V gene is TRBV5-1, the J gene TRBJ2-7; weak D call: TRBD1 (5 bases). The CDR3 sequence is 14 residues long. V was pared by 3 bases and J by 5 bases, with 15 bases between. Per the germline V gene, CDR1 is SGHRS and CDR2 is YFSETQ. The full variable domain, with the rest looked up from reference TRBV5-1 and TRBJ2-7, is KAGVTQTPRYLIKTRGQQVTLSCSPISGHRSVSWYQQTPGQGLQFLFEYFSETQRNKGNFPGRFSGRQFSNSRSEMNVSTLELGDSALYLCASSSTAGSHEQYFGPGTRLTVT.

The CDR3 loop reads CASSRQGYEQYF. CDR3 sequence (DNA): TGTGCCAGCAGTCGACAGGGCTACGAGCAGTACTTC. This chain joins TRBV27 and TRBJ2-7, with 7 bases fitting TRBD1. The V segment lost 5 bases and the J segment 3 bases; nucleotides outside the gene matches: 1. The length of the CDR3 is 12 residues. The germline CDR1 and CDR2 sequences are MNHEY and SMNVEV (reference sequence).

Worth noting for this clone: This same CDR3 is encoded by further DNA sequences in the sample. This chain links TRBV5-1 with TRBJ1-5; TRBD1 aligns across 8 bases. V trimming: 4 bases; J trimming: 5 bases; junction bases outside the gene matches: 8. Germline V CDR1 and CDR2: SGHRS, YFSETQ. CDR3 size: 15 residues. CDR3 residues: CASSLEGQAHQPQHF. The DNA for the CDR3 is TGCGCCAGCAGCCTGGAGGGACAGGCCCATCAGCCCCAGCATTTT. The full variable domain, its missing parts supplied by reference TRBV5-1 and TRBJ1-5, is KAGVTQTPRYLIKTRGQQVTLSCSPISGHRSVSWYQQTPGQGLQFLFEYFSETQRNKGNFPGRFSGRQFSNSRSEMNVSTLELGDSALYLCASSLEGQAHQPQHFGDGTRLSIL.

The count of this clone is one. This chain uses TRBV6-4 with TRBJ2-3; 9 positions agree with TRBD2. The germline CDR1 and CDR2 sequences are MRHNA and SNTAGT. This CDR3 comprises 15 residues. Unmatched junction bases numbered 4, after V lost 4 bases and J lost 2 bases. Here the CDR3 DNA reads TGTGCCAGCAGTGTCGTAGCGGGGGACACAGATACGCAGTATTTT. This codes for CASSVVAGDTDTQYF.

This clone has only one observation. The rearrangement joins TRBV7-2 to TRBJ1-2, with a tentative D call TRBD1 (5 bases). Per the germline V gene, CDR1 is SGHTA and CDR2 is FQGNSA. Between the trimmed V and J ends, which lost 4 bases and 5 bases, there was a span of 17 bases. This CDR3 is built from 15 residues. The CDR3 loop reads CASSWDSGGIYGYTF. CDR3 DNA sequence: TGTGCCAGCAGCTGGGACTCTGGGGGAATATATGGCTACACCTTC.

The chain is built from TRBV10-3 and TRBJ2-1; 8 bases agree with TRBD2. Trimming took 6 bases from V and 7 from J; bases not matched to a gene: 5. The CDR3 extends over 13 amino acids. Germline CDR1 reads ENHRY; CDR2 reads SYGVKD. The CDR3 loop reads CAISLPGGNEQFF. CDR3 nucleotides: TGTGCCATCAGCCTCCCGGGGGGGAATGAGCAGTTCTTC.

This sequence joins TRBV19 and TRBJ1-6, with 7 bases that match TRBD1. This CDR3 contains 15 residues. The junction had 8 bases not matched to a gene; V was cut back by 5 bases and J by 7 bases. Per germline, CDR1 LNHDA and CDR2 SQIVND (reference sequence). In DNA, the CDR3 is TGTGCCAGTAGTGCGGGACAGAGCGCGAATTCACCCCTCCACTTT. It yields the protein CASSAGQSANSPLHF.

The chain has TRBV5-1 and TRBJ2-2, with 7 bases aligning to TRBD2. Germline trimming cut 2 bases from V and 3 bases from J; bases unmatched to any gene: 13. The germline V gene has CDR1 SGHRS and CDR2 YFSETQ. This CDR3 spans 18 amino acids. This CDR3 is CASSFGLEWSLDTGELFF. For the CDR3, the DNA is TGCGCCAGCAGCTTTGGACTAGAGTGGTCCCTGGACACCGGGGAGCTGTTTTTT.

As for this clone: Other DNA sequences in this specimen translate into the identical CDR3. V usage is TRBV6-5 and J usage is TRBJ1-2, with a tentative D call TRBD1 (5 bases). Germline V gene data show CDR1 as MNHEY and CDR2 as SVGAGI. This CDR3 spans 15 amino acids. Trimming cost V 0 bases and J 8 bases, with 16 bases left between them. The CDR3 reads CASSYSRTGVGGYTF. CDR3 DNA sequence: TGTGCCAGCAGTTACTCGAGGACGGGGGTGGGGGGCTACACCTTC.

The chain uses TRBV7-6 and TRBJ2-3, with D perhaps TRBD2 (6 bases). This CDR3 spans 18 amino acids. V was trimmed by 0 bases and J by 0 bases, leaving 16 bases between them. Looked up from germline, CDR1 is SGHVS and CDR2 is FNYEAQ. The DNA of the CDR3 is TGTGCCAGCAGCTTAGCGCTTAGCGGAGGCTTTAGCACAGATACGCAGTATTTT. It translates to CASSLALSGGFSTDTQYF.

This clone came up a few times. The rearrangement joins TRBV7-2 to TRBJ2-7, with 7 bases identical to TRBD1. The J segment lost 3 bases and the V segment lost 3 bases, leaving 5 bases of the junction unmatched. The CDR3 is made up of 14 amino acids. Germline V gene data show CDR1 as SGHTA and CDR2 as FQGNSA. The CDR3 DNA is TGTGCCAGCAGCTTCGTGTGGGACAGCTACGAGCAGTACTTC. This encodes CASSFVWDSYEQYF.

The chain uses TRBV15 and TRBJ2-3; D is perhaps TRBD1 (6 bases). Looked up from germline, CDR1 is LNHNV and CDR2 is YYDKDF (reference sequence). The CDR3 is 16 residues long. Deletions cut 1 base from V and 7 bases from J, with 18 bases between. The CDR3 DNA reads as TGTGCCACCAGCAGAGGTAACAGGGTGAGATCACATACGCAGTATTTT. Its translation: CATSRGNRVRSHTQYF.

A few counts support this clone. The gene calls are TRBV6-1 and TRBJ1-6; TRBD1 might be the D (6 bases). The CDR3 extends over 16 amino acids. Between the trimmed V and J ends, which lost 4 bases and 0 bases, there was a span of 10 bases. Germline V lookup: CDR1 MNHNS, CDR2 SASEGT. The CDR3 region has the DNA TGTGCCAGCAGTGGACAGGACAGCTCCTATAATTCACCCCTCCACTTT. Translating it yields CASSGQDSSYNSPLHF.

The sample holds one count of this clone. The genes are TRBV6-5 and TRBJ1-6; D gene uncertain. V lost 2 bases, J lost 9 bases, and 8 bases lay in between. This CDR3 contains 13 residues. From germline, CDR1 is MNHEY and CDR2 SVGAGI. CDR3 sequence: CASSYGPSSPLHF. The CDR3 bases are TGTGCCAGCAGTTACGGGCCTTCTTCACCCCTCCACTTT.

The chain combines TRBV6-5 with TRBJ1-2; TRBD1 matches at 8 bases. Germline V CDR1 and CDR2: MNHEY, SVGAGI. Trimming cost V 6 bases and J 2 bases; bases outside gene matches: 2. The CDR3 length is 13 residues. CDR3 coding DNA: TGTGCCAGCAGGCGGACAGGGAACTATGGCTACACCTTC. This codes for CASRRTGNYGYTF.

The rearrangement uses TRBV5-6 and TRBJ2-7; 7 nucleotides line up with TRBD1. The CDR3 is 15 residues long. After removal of 0 bases from V and 0 bases from J, the junction contained 3 bases not matched to a gene. Germline V lookup: CDR1 SGHDT, CDR2 YYEEEE. The CDR3 spells CASSLVDRTSYEQYF. CDR3 DNA: TGTGCCAGCAGCTTGGTGGACAGGACCTCCTACGAGCAGTACTTC.

The rearrangement links TRBV6-5 to TRBJ2-7; D is perhaps TRBD1 (7 bases). Germline V gene lookup returns CDR1 MNHEY and CDR2 SVGAGI. V dropped 6 bases and J dropped 3 bases, with 12 bases sitting between them. The CDR3 is made up of 13 amino acids. The CDR3 bases are TGTGCCAGCAGCCAGGGGGGAGGCTACGAGCAGTACTTC. Amino acid sequence: CASSQGGGYEQYF.

This chain joins TRBV6-5 and TRBJ1-2; 8 nucleotides line up with TRBD1. CDR3 length equals 13 residues. V was pared by 6 bases and J by 3 bases, with 3 bases of the junction left unmatched. The V gene's germline CDR1 is MNHEY and CDR2 SVGAGI. This CDR3 is CASSRGPDYGYTF. For the CDR3, the DNA is TGTGCCAGCAGCAGGGGGCCTGACTATGGCTACACCTTC.

This clone was seen just once. This chain connects TRBV28 to TRBJ2-3, with TRBD2 matching 7 bases. V shed 8 bases and J 1 base; nucleotides not matched to a gene: 6. Germline V gives CDR1 MDHEN, CDR2 SYDVKM. The CDR3 covers 14 residues. For the CDR3, the DNA is TGTGCCAGCTCGCGGGAGACGGGCACAGATACGCAGTATTTT. Translation: CASSRETGTDTQYF.